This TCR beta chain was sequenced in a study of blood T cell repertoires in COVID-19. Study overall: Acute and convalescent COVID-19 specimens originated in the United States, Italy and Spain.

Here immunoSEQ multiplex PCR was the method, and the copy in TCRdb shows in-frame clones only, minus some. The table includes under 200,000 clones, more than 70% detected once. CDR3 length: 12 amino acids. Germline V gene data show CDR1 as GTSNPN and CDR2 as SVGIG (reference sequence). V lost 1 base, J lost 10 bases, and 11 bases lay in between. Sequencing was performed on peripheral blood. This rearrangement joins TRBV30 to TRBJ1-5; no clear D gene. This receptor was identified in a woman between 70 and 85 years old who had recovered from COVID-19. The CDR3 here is CAWSGGGYPQHF. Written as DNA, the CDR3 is TGTGCCTGGAGTGGGGGAGGTTACCCCCAGCATTTT.